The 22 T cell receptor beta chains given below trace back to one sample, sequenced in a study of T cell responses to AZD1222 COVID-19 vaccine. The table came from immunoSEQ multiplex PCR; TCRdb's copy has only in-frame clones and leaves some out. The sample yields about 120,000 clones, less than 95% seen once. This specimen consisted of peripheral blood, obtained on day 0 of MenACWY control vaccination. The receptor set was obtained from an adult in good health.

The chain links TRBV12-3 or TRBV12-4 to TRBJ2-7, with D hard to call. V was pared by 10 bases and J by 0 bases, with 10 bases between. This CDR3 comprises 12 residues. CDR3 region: CANPMGSYEQYF. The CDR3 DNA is TGTGCCAACCCGATGGGCTCCTACGAGCAGTACTTC.

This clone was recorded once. This chain's CDR3 is CASSHPVVGEEKLFF. In DNA, the CDR3 is TGTGCCAGCAGCCACCCTGTAGTGGGTGAGGAAAAACTGTTTTTT. The chain recombines TRBV14 with TRBJ1-4; D not resolved. Germline V gene data show CDR1 as SGHDN and CDR2 as FVKESK. The ends were cut back, 3 bases at V and 8 bases at J, with 16 bases in the middle. CDR3 length: 15 amino acids.

The DNA of the CDR3 is TGTGCCAGCAGCCCGCCGGGGCCAGATTTTGAAAAACTGTTTTTT. This sequence encodes CASSPPGPDFEKLFF. V and J are TRBV28 and TRBJ1-4; possible D gene TRBD1, 5 bases. The germline V and J ends were trimmed by 6 bases and 7 bases, with 18 bases remaining between them. Per germline, CDR1 MDHEN and CDR2 SYDVKM. This CDR3 is 15 amino acids long.

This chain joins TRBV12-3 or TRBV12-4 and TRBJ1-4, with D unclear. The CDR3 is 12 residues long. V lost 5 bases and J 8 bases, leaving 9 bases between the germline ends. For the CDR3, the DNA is TGTGCCAGCAGTAGAACAGAGGAAAAACTGTTTTTT. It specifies CASSRTEEKLFF.

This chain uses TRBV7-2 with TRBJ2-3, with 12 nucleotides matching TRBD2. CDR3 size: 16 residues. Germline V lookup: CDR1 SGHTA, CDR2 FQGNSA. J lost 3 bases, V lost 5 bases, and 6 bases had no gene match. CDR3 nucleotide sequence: TGTGCCAGCAGCGCCCGACTAGCGGGGGAGACAGATACGCAGTATTTT. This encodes CASSARLAGETDTQYF.

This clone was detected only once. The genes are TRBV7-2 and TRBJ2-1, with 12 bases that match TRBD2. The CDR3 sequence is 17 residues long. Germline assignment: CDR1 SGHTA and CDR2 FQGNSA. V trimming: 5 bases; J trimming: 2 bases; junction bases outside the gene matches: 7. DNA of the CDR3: TGTGCCAGCAGCGCTAGCGGGGGGGCCAGGCCCTACAATGAGCAGTTCTTC. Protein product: CASSASGGARPYNEQFF. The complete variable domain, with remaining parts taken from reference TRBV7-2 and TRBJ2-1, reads GAGVSQSPSNKVTEKGKDVELRCDPISGHTALYWYRQSLGQGLEFLIYFQGNSAPDKSGLPSDRFSAERTGGSVSTLTIQRTQQEDSAVYLCASSASGGARPYNEQFFGPGTRLTVL.

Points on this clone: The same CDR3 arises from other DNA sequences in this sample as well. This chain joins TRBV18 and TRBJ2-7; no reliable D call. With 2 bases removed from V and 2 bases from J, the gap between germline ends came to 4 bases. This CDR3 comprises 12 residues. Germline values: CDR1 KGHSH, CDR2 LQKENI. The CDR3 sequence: CASSPGTYEQYF. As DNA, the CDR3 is TGTGCCAGCTCACCAGGGACCTACGAGCAGTACTTC.

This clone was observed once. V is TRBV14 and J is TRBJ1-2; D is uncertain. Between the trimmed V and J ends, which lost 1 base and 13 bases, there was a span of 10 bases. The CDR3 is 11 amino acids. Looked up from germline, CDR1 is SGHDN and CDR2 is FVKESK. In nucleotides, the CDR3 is TGTGCCAGCAGCCAAGGGGTTAGAGTCACCTTC. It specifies CASSQGVRVTF.

CDR3 nucleotides: TGTGCCAGCAGTTACTCCAGGGAGGTCTCCGGGGAGCTGTTTTTT. It specifies CASSYSREVSGELFF. The rearrangement uses TRBV6-5 and TRBJ2-2, with D perhaps TRBD2 (6 bases). The V gene lost 0 bases and the J gene lost 6 bases, with 11 bases spanning the gap. The CDR3 covers 15 residues. Per germline, CDR1 MNHEY and CDR2 SVGAGI.

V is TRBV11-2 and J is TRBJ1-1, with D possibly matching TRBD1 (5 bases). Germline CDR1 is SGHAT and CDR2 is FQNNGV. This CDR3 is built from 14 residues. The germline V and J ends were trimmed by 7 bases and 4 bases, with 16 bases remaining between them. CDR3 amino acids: CASTGTYKGTEAFF. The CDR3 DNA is TGTGCCAGCACCGGGACCTACAAAGGCACTGAAGCTTTCTTT. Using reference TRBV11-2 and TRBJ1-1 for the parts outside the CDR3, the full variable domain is EAGVAQSPRYKIIEKRQSVAFWCNPISGHATLYWYQQILGQGPKLLIQFQNNGVVDDSQLPKDRFSAERLKGVDSTLKIQPAKLEDSAVYLCASTGTYKGTEAFFGQGTRLTVV.

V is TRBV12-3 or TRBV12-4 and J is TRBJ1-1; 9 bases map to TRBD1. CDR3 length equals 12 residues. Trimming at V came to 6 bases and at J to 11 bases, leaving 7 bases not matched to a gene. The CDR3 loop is CASRGDRAYAFF. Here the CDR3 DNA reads TGTGCCAGCAGGGGGGACAGGGCTTACGCTTTCTTT.

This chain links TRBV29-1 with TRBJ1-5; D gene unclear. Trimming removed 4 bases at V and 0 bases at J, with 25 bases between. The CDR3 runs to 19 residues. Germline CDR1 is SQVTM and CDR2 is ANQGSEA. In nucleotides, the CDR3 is TGCAGCGTTGTTTTCGGTAGTCAGGCCAGTCCCTATAGCAATCAGCCCCAGCATTTT. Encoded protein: CSVVFGSQASPYSNQPQHF.

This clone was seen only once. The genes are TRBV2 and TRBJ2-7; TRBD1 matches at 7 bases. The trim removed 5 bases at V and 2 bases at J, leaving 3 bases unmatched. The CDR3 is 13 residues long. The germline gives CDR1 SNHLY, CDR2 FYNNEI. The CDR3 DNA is TGTGCCAGCAGTAGACAGGGCCCCTACGAGCAGTACTTC. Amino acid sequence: CASSRQGPYEQYF. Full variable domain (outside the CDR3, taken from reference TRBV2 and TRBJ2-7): EPEVTQTPSHQVTQMGQEVILRCVPISNHLYFYWYRQILGQKVEFLVSFYNNEISEKSEIFDDQFSVERPDGSNFTLKIRSTKLEDSAMYFCASSRQGPYEQYFGPGTRLTVT.

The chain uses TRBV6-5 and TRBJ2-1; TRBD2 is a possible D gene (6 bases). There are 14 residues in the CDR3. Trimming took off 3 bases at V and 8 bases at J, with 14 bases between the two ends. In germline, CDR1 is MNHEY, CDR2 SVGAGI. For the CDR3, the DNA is TGTGCCAGCAGTTATACCCGGGGGACGCATGAGCAGTTCTTC. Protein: CASSYTRGTHEQFF.

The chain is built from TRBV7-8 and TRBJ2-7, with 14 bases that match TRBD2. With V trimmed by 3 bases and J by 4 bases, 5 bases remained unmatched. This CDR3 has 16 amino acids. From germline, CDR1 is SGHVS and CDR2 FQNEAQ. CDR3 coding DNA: TGTGCCAGCAGCTTCGGACTAGCGGGAGGAGCGTACGAGCAGTACTTC. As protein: CASSFGLAGGAYEQYF.

The CDR3 DNA reads TGTGCCACCAGCGAATCCCGGGGCGGGGGGCAAATGAACGCGAACACCGGGGAGCTGTTTTTT. It translates to CATSESRGGGQMNANTGELFF. The V call is TRBV15, the J call TRBJ2-2; TRBD2 matches at 8 bases. The V and J ends lost 5 bases and 0 bases, in that order; junction bases with no gene match: 20. In germline, CDR1 is LNHNV, CDR2 YYDKDF (reference sequence). The CDR3 loop spans 21 amino acids.

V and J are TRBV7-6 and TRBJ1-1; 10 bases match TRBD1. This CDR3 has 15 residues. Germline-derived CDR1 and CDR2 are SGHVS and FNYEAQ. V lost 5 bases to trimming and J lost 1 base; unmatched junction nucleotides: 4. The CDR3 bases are TGTGCCAGCAGCGGGGGACAGGGGTGGAACACTGAAGCTTTCTTT. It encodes CASSGGQGWNTEAFF.

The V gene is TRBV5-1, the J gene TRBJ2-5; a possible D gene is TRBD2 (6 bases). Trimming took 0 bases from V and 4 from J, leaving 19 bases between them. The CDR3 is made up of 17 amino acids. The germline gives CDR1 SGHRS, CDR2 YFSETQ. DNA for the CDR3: TGCGCCAGCAGCTTGGAGGGCGTCGAGGGAGGCGGAGAGACCCAGTACTTC. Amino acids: CASSLEGVEGGGETQYF.

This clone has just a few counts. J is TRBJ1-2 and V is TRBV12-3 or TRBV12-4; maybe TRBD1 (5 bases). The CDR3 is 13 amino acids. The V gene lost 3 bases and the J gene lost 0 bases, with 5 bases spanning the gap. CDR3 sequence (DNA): TGTGCCAGCAGTTTGGGGGCTAACTATGGCTACACCTTC. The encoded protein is CASSLGANYGYTF.

DNA for the CDR3: TGTGCCAGCAGTGACTTAGCGGGAGAAGGCACCGGGGAGCTGTTTTTT. It is translated as CASSDLAGEGTGELFF. This rearrangement joins TRBV6-1 to TRBJ2-2, with 9 nucleotides matching TRBD2. The CDR3 totals 16 residues. The V gene end was trimmed by 3 bases and the J gene end by 4 bases; junction bases not matched to a gene: 6. Germline V gene lookup returns CDR1 MNHNS and CDR2 SASEGT.

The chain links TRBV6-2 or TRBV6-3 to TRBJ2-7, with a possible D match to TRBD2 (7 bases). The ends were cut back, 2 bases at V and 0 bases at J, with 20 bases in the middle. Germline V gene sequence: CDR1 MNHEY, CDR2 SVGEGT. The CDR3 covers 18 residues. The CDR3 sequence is CASSYVAIRGDNSYEQYV. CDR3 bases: TGTGCCAGCAGTTACGTCGCGATACGGGGGGACAACTCCTACGAGCAGTACGTC.

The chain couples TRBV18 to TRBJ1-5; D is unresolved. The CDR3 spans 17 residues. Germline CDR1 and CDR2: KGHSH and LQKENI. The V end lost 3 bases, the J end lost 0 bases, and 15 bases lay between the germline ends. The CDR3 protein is CASSPLGPLNSNQPQHF. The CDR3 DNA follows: TGTGCCAGCTCACCTCTGGGCCCACTCAATAGCAATCAGCCCCAGCATTTT.